Following are 10 T cell receptor beta chains from one sample sequenced in a study of T cells in Graves' hyperthyroidism and ophthalmopathy. TCR beta CDR3 regions were amplified from RNA. When the TCR CDR3 underwent first-round RT-PCR, the HTBI primer set was used. One entry per CDR3 protein, called by TCRdb with MiXCR from the multiplex PCR reads. The sample records about 770,000 distinct CDR3 sequences, 15% to 20% being singletons. Sequencing was performed on blood. The origin of the receptors is a woman aged 45 to 65 with Graves' hyperthyroidism that later progressed to Graves' ophthalmopathy.

This clonotype was seen a handful of times. An end of the junction differs from the germline gene, which may be a read error. V gene TRBV7-3 combines with J gene TRBJ2-1; TRBD1 aligns across 10 bases. Germline V gives CDR1 SGHTA, CDR2 FQGTGA. The CDR3 is 15 residues long. The CDR3 is CVSSFGQGVGNEQFF. DNA of the CDR3: TGTGTCAGCAGCTTCGGACAGGGGGTGGGCAATGAGCAGTTCTTC.

This clonotype was counted many times. The chain carries TRBV9 and TRBJ2-3; the match to TRBD2 covers 10 bases. With 0 bases clipped from V and 3 bases from J, the junction kept 4 bases outside the gene matches. Looked up from germline, CDR1 is SGDLS and CDR2 is YYNGEE. This CDR3 region has 16 residues. The CDR3 here is CASSVGGLAVTDTQYF. The CDR3 coding sequence is TGTGCCAGCAGCGTAGGCGGACTAGCGGTAACAGATACGCAGTATTTT. Full variable domain (missing parts from reference TRBV9 and TRBJ2-3): DSGVTQTPKHLITATGQRVTLRCSPRSGDLSVYWYQQSLDQGLQFLIQYYNGEERAKGNILERFSAQQFPDLHSELNLSSLELGDSALYFCASSVGGLAVTDTQYFGPGTRLTVL.

This clonotype was detected many times. The rearrangement links TRBV5-1 to TRBJ1-5; D is undetermined. Germline lookup yields CDR1 SGHRS and CDR2 YFSETQ. Trimming cost V 4 bases and J 7 bases, with 9 bases left between them. This CDR3 has 12 amino acids. The CDR3 spells CASSPSGQPQHF. The CDR3 DNA is TGCGCCAGCAGCCCAAGTGGACAGCCCCAGCATTTT.

This chain connects TRBV19 to TRBJ2-3, with D possibly being TRBD1 (5 bases). Germline V CDR1 and CDR2: LNHDA, SQIVND (reference sequence). CDR3 size: 14 residues. V was cut by 9 bases and J by 12 bases, with 25 bases left in between. The CDR3 nucleotides are TGTGCCAGCCGCCCAGGACAAGCCTTTCCGTTCCAGTATTTT. It translates to CASRPGQAFPFQYF. The full variable domain, in which reference TRBV19 and TRBJ2-3 provide the parts outside the CDR3, is DGGITQSPKYLFRKEGQNVTLSCEQNLNHDAMYWYRQDPGQGLRLIYYSQIVNDFQKGDIAEGYSVSREKKESFPLTVTSAQKNPTAFYLCASRPGQAFPFQYFGPGTRLTVL.

This clonotype was seen a handful of times. This sequence joins TRBV27 and TRBJ1-2; D gene ambiguous. CDR3 length: 13 amino acids. Germline V gene sequence: CDR1 MNHEY, CDR2 SMNVEV (reference sequence). V gave up 4 bases and J gave up 4 bases, with 10 bases separating them. Here the CDR3 reads CASSSKSPYGYTF. CDR3 sequence (DNA): TGTGCCAGCAGTTCGAAGAGCCCCTATGGCTACACCTTC.

The CDR3 nucleotides are TGCGCCAGCAGCTGGCGGACCCTCTCTGGGGCCAACGTCCTGACTTTC. Amino acid sequence: CASSWRTLSGANVLTF. The chain combines TRBV5-1 with TRBJ2-6; D ambiguous. Germline-derived CDR1 and CDR2 are SGHRS and YFSETQ. This CDR3 spans 16 amino acids. The V end lost 3 bases, the J end lost 0 bases, and 10 bases lay between the germline ends.

This rearrangement joins TRBV3-1 to TRBJ2-1; 10 nucleotides align to TRBD2. Germline CDR1 is LGHDT and CDR2 is YNNKEL (reference sequence). The CDR3 contains 16 residues. V was clipped by 6 bases and J by 5 bases; unmatched bases: 10. CDR3 nucleotides: TGTGCCAGCAGTCACACCGGGACTAGCGACAACAATGAGCAGTTCTTC. This encodes CASSHTGTSDNNEQFF.

This clonotype appeared once. The CDR3 is CASSYSGRDILETQYF. The CDR3 DNA reads TGTGCCAGCAGTTACTCTGGCAGGGATATTCTCGAGACCCAGTACTTC. The chain couples TRBV6-6 to TRBJ2-5, with a tentative D call TRBD1 (5 bases). The V end was cut by 0 bases, the J end by 5 bases, with 16 bases between. Per the germline V gene, CDR1 is MNHNY and CDR2 is SVGAGI (reference sequence). The CDR3 has 16 amino acids.

This clonotype has only a few counts. This may stem from a read error, because a much larger clone lies one nucleotide away. V is TRBV3-1 and J is TRBJ2-7; D unclear. Trimming pared 0 bases from V and 3 bases from J, leaving 9 bases between. The CDR3 is 14 amino acids. Germline lookup yields CDR1 LGHDT and CDR2 YNNKEL (reference sequence). CDR3 protein: CASSQEVTDYEQYF. CDR3 DNA: TGTGCCAGCAGCCAAGAGGTCACGGACTACGAGCAGTACTTC.

The chain has TRBV7-9 and TRBJ2-4, with D possibly called TRBD1 or TRBD2 (5 bases each). Trimming cost V 1 base and J 0 bases, with 13 bases left between them. The CDR3 loop spans 17 amino acids. The V gene's germline CDR1 is SEHNR and CDR2 FQNEAQ (reference sequence). The CDR3: CASSLVPGTLAKNIQYF. CDR3 DNA: TGTGCCAGCAGCTTAGTCCCGGGGACCTTAGCCAAAAACATTCAGTACTTC.